The 10 T cell receptor beta chains in this list originate from one sample, sequenced in a study of regulatory T cells in long-lasting Graves disease. The sample's time point: newly diagnosed GD, antithyroid drugs for less than 3 months. RNA isolated from PBMCs was used to make the TCR library. The authors built TCR beta libraries using iRepertoire HTBI primers and Arm-PCR of CDR3 regions. TCRdb used MiXCR to reprocess the multiplex PCR reads, holding one entry per CDR3 protein. Of about 540,000 distinct CDR3 sequences listed, roughly 14% were seen once; the top ten hold 10%. This sample was shared with a second study, whose subject was T cells in Graves' hyperthyroidism and ophthalmopathy.

This material consisted of peripheral blood mononuclear cells (PBMCs), taken at new diagnosis, from a patient treated with antithyroid drugs. Receptors originate from a man in his thirties or forties with Graves disease.

With respect to this clonotype: Since a much larger clone is just one base distant, this may be a read error. V is TRBV19 and J is TRBJ1-1; D ambiguous. Germline V gene sequence: CDR1 LNHDA, CDR2 SQIVND (reference sequence). This CDR3 is 18 amino acids long. Trimming shortened V by 1 base and J by 1 base, and 19 bases separated the two germline ends. CDR3 nucleotides: TGTGCCAGTAGTATAGGACGTGCGAGGCGAAGGAAGAACACTGAAGCTTTCTTT. Translating gives CASSIGRARRRKNTEAFF.

The chain links TRBV29-1 to TRBJ2-6; TRBD1 aligns across 7 bases. The CDR3 covers 17 residues. Trimming cost V 6 bases and J 0 bases; bases outside gene matches: 11. CDR1 and CDR2 (germline): SQVTM, ANQGSEA. CDR3 in DNA: TGCAGCGTCTCGGGACAGCTACTCTTCTCTGGGGCCAACGTCCTGACTTTC. Its translation: CSVSGQLLFSGANVLTF. The full variable domain, rest sourced from reference TRBV29-1 and TRBJ2-6, is SAVISQKPSRDICQRGTSLTIQCQVDSQVTMMFWYRQQPGQSLTLIATANQGSEATYESGFVIDKFPISRPNLTFSTLTVSNMSPEDSSIYLCSVSGQLLFSGANVLTFGAGSRLTVL.

This clonotype was seen repeatedly, ten times or more. J is TRBJ1-4 and V is TRBV3-1, with 8 bases that match TRBD1. V lost 5 bases and J lost 8; bases outside the gene matches: 10. Germline values: CDR1 LGHDT, CDR2 YNNKEL (reference sequence). This CDR3 spans 15 amino acids. The CDR3 is CASSTWTGTEEKLFF. The CDR3 region has the DNA TGTGCCAGCAGCACCTGGACAGGGACGGAGGAAAAACTGTTTTTT.

The table lists this clonotype with a few counts. The J gene is TRBJ2-2, the V gene TRBV5-6; the D is unclear. CDR3 length equals 14 residues. Looked up from germline, CDR1 is SGHDT and CDR2 is YYEEEE. The V and J ends lost 4 bases and 5 bases respectively, with 12 bases between them. The DNA for the CDR3 is TGTGCCAGCAGCGTCCGGGCCCGGACCGGGGAGCTGTTTTTT. Its translation is CASSVRARTGELFF.

To note about this clonotype: Relative to the germline gene, one junction end is altered; a read error may explain this. This sequence joins TRBV20-1 and TRBJ1-1; D is unresolved. CDR3 length: 13 residues. Germline CDR1 and CDR2: DFQATT and SNEGSKA (reference sequence). CDR3 in DNA: TGCAATGCTAGAGAGGCAGGCGGGACTGAAGCTTTCTTT. It specifies CNAREAGGTEAFF.

About this clonotype: The CDR3 does not close with the conserved phenylalanine or tryptophan, likely indicating a read error. This chain connects TRBV28 to TRBJ1-1; possibly TRBD1 for D (5 bases). Germline loops: CDR1 MDHEN, CDR2 SYDVKM. Trimming left V 3 bases short and J 7 bases short, with 15 bases between. CDR3 length equals 14 residues. The CDR3 here is CASSFKGPAIEAFS. The CDR3 nucleotides are TGTGCCAGCAGTTTCAAGGGGCCGGCCATTGAAGCTTTCTCT.

The chain is built from TRBV27 and TRBJ2-1, with a possible D match to TRBD1 (6 bases). Germline V CDR1 and CDR2: MNHEY, SMNVEV (reference sequence). The CDR3 totals 16 residues. Trimming took off 0 bases at V and 9 bases at J, with 18 bases between the two ends. CDR3 region: CASSLSQGLRSSEQFF. In nucleotides, the CDR3 is TGTGCCAGCAGTTTATCACAGGGCTTACGTAGTAGTGAGCAGTTCTTC.

Ten or more counts support this clonotype. The gene calls are TRBV30 and TRBJ2-7; D is unclear. CDR3 length equals 14 residues. Germline V CDR1 and CDR2: GTSNPN, SVGIG (reference sequence). Trimming cost V 5 bases and J 3 bases, with 17 bases left between them. The CDR3 sequence is CAWEVQAKGYEQYF. The CDR3 region has the DNA TGTGCCTGGGAGGTCCAAGCGAAGGGCTACGAGCAGTACTTC. The full variable domain, its missing parts supplied by reference TRBV30 and TRBJ2-7, is SQTIHQWPATLVQPVGSPLSLECTVEGTSNPNLYWYRQAAGRGLQLLFYSVGIGQISSEVPQNLSASRPQDRQFILSSKKLLLSDSGFYLCAWEVQAKGYEQYFGPGTRLTVT.

This clonotype was found a few times. The rearrangement links TRBV19 to TRBJ2-7; tentatively, D is TRBD2 (5 bases). Trimming removed 5 bases from V and 5 bases from J, with 13 bases in between. This CDR3 comprises 13 residues. Germline loops: CDR1 LNHDA, CDR2 SQIVND (reference sequence). Here the CDR3 reads CASSPLDIHEQYF. For the CDR3, the DNA is TGTGCCAGTAGTCCACTAGATATCCACGAGCAGTACTTC.

The rearrangement joins TRBV12-5 to TRBJ1-2; D not resolved. Per the germline V gene, CDR1 is LGHNT and CDR2 is FRNRAP. The V end was cut by 0 bases, the J end by 2 bases, with 1 base between. This CDR3 contains 12 residues. CDR3 residues: CASGLVNYGYTF. The CDR3 region has the DNA TGTGCTAGTGGTTTGGTGAACTATGGCTACACCTTC. The full variable domain, in which reference TRBV12-5 and TRBJ1-2 provide the parts outside the CDR3, is DARVTQTPRHKVTEMGQEVTMRCQPILGHNTVFWYRQTMMQGLELLAYFRNRAPLDDSGMPKDRFSAEMPDATLATLKIQPSEPRDSAVYFCASGLVNYGYTFGSGTRLTVV.